These 8 T cell receptor beta chains originate from one sample sequenced in a study of blood T cell repertoires in COVID-19. Profiled with immunoSEQ multiplex PCR; TCRdb holds only in-frame clones, not every one. This sample yields fewer than 300,000 clones, of which around 85% are seen a single time; 0.87% belongs to the top ten. Sequencing was done on a sample of peripheral blood. Every receptor here comes from a human donor with COVID-19, enrolled during active disease. The donor label of this sample is uncertain.

The V and J genes are TRBV11-2 and TRBJ1-2, with a possible D match to TRBD1 (6 bases). V was cut by 1 base and J by 4 bases, with 13 bases left in between. The length of the CDR3 is 15 residues. Germline CDR1 SGHAT, CDR2 FQNNGV. The CDR3 nucleotides read TGTGCCAGCAGCTTAGGGGGGGGCAAATCCTATGGCTACACCTTC. Translating it yields CASSLGGGKSYGYTF. The full variable domain, with the rest looked up from reference TRBV11-2 and TRBJ1-2, is EAGVAQSPRYKIIEKRQSVAFWCNPISGHATLYWYQQILGQGPKLLIQFQNNGVVDDSQLPKDRFSAERLKGVDSTLKIQPAKLEDSAVYLCASSLGGGKSYGYTFGSGTRLTVV.

The chain employs TRBV5-1 and TRBJ1-2; 12 positions match TRBD1. The length of the CDR3 is 15 residues. Trimming took 4 bases from V and 7 from J; bases not matched to a gene: 8. Germline V lookup: CDR1 SGHRS, CDR2 YFSETQ. The CDR3 DNA follows: TGCGCCAGCAGCACACCGGGACAGGGGGCTTTTGGCTACACCTTC. Translation: CASSTPGQGAFGYTF.

The rearrangement uses TRBV27 and TRBJ2-1, with D uncertain. Germline V gene lookup returns CDR1 MNHEY and CDR2 SMNVEV (reference sequence). The V and J ends lost 5 bases and 6 bases respectively, with 20 bases between them. CDR3 length equals 16 residues. The CDR3 is CASSARIFGQVNEQFF. The CDR3 DNA sequence: TGTGCCAGCAGTGCCCGGATTTTTGGCCAGGTCAATGAGCAGTTCTTC.

This chain connects TRBV19 to TRBJ2-5; 7 bases are shared with TRBD1. CDR1 is LNHDA, CDR2 SQIVND, per germline (reference sequence). This CDR3 has 13 amino acids. The trim removed 4 bases at V and 6 bases at J, leaving 5 bases unmatched. CDR3 DNA sequence: TGTGCCAGTAGTACAGGGGGAATGAAGACCCAGTACTTC. Translation gives CASSTGGMKTQYF.

A few counts support this clone. The V gene is TRBV5-1, the J gene TRBJ1-1, with 10 bases identical to TRBD1. V dropped 4 bases and J dropped 3; count of bases not matched to a gene: 6. This CDR3 region has 15 residues. The V gene's germline CDR1 is SGHRS and CDR2 YFSETQ. CDR3: CASSQRTGGDTEAFF. CDR3 nucleotide sequence: TGCGCCAGCAGCCAGAGGACAGGGGGGGACACTGAAGCTTTCTTT.

The chain combines TRBV5-1 with TRBJ2-3; TRBD2 matches at 12 bases. V was pared by 3 bases and J by 2 bases, with 13 bases of the junction left unmatched. This CDR3 is built from 19 residues. The germline CDR1 and CDR2 sequences are SGHRS and YFSETQ. In nucleotides, the CDR3 is TGCGCCAGCAGCTGGGCTAGCGGGAGGGCTATATCTGACACAGATACGCAGTATTTT. It yields the protein CASSWASGRAISDTDTQYF.

This chain connects TRBV19 to TRBJ1-2; a possible D gene is TRBD1 (6 bases). The CDR3 is 13 amino acids. V was trimmed by 5 bases and J by 8 bases, leaving 15 bases between them. The germline gives CDR1 LNHDA, CDR2 SQIVND (reference sequence). The CDR3 region has the DNA TGTGCCAGTAGTTTCCGGACAGTAAGCGGCTACACCTTC. Its protein is CASSFRTVSGYTF.

V is TRBV14 and J is TRBJ1-5; 8 nucleotides agree with TRBD1. Germline values: CDR1 SGHDN, CDR2 FVKESK. Unmatched junction bases numbered 9, after V lost 0 bases and J lost 8 bases. This CDR3 region has 16 residues. CDR3 residues: CASSQEAGQGPKPQHF. In DNA, the CDR3 is TGTGCCAGCAGCCAAGAGGCCGGACAGGGACCAAAGCCCCAGCATTTT. The variable domain in full, completed from reference TRBV14 and TRBJ1-5, reads EAGVTQFPSHSVIEKGQTVTLRCDPISGHDNLYWYRRVMGKEIKFLLHFVKESKQDESGMPNNRFLAERTGGTYSTLKVQPAELEDSGVYFCASSQEAGQGPKPQHFGDGTRLSIL.